This TCR beta chain came from a study of blood T cell repertoires in COVID-19 (dated by TCRdb to the early 2020s). About the full investigation: The collaborator samples originated in the United States, Italy and Spain and spanned the acute and convalescent phases of COVID-19. The material from the prospective study consisted of cDNA or gDNA derived from T cells, B-cell-depleted T cells, or PBMCs. Deeply sampled blood TCRbeta repertoires from subjects exposed to, actively infected with, or recovered from COVID-19 were included in the dataset. The repertoires were released in a freely available public database meant as a resource for research on the immune response to SARS-CoV-2. The samples were drawn from two sources: the first 160 participants of the ongoing ImmuneRACE study, and 1,000 to 1,500 subjects contributed by 6 global collaborators. Nearly every sample came with metadata listing a de-identified subject ID, COVID-19 status, age in years and sex. Where available, HLA class I and class II types were obtained from metadata supplied by the sample provider rather than from assay-based typing. Summary of the overall study and its limitations: How much clinical and demographic metadata was included differed by source and by participant, and the metadata was provided uncurated.

The immunoSEQ Assay, a bias-controlled multiplex PCR, was used to amplify TCRbeta CDR3 regions from genomic DNA. The original methods were these. The number of nucleated cells in each sample was estimated by amplification of reference gene primers within the assay. Sequence reads were collapsed and filtered to measure the absolute abundance of every unique TCRbeta CDR3 rearrangement. For each sample, productive Simpson clonality was calculated as the square root of Simpson's diversity index across productive rearrangements. Not all clones reach the TCRdb copy of this immuneACCESS table, which keeps in-frame sequences only. Checked studies attribute under half of the gap to unresolved V genes and leave the rest unexplained. The V and J calls and clone size are taken from that table; D and trimming were inferred from the DNA. This sample lists about 380,000 clones; around 87% were detected once. The ten largest account for 1.3% of the sample.

Including the terminal cysteine and phenylalanine, the CDR3 comprises 18 residues. Of the read, only the CDR3 DNA is kept; its 54 bases are in frame from base 1. The CDR1 and CDR2 encoded by the germline V gene are SGHTA and FQGNSA. V trim: 5 bases; J trim: 0 bases; unmatched bases: 8. In the prospective study, participants were roughly 18 to 100 years old, resided in fewer than 25 geographic areas of the United States, and were enrolled through a virtual design. In the prospective study, cohorts were assigned on the basis of participant-reported clinical history obtained from a screening survey and a study questionnaire. Recovered participants in ImmuneRACE Cohort 3 were defined as having two consecutive negative NP/OP PCR tests, clearance from a healthcare professional, or resolution of symptoms. In the prospective study, whole blood, serum and a nasopharyngeal or oropharyngeal swab were collected from each participant by mobile phlebotomists. Additional blood draws and questionnaires over an approximately two-month period could optionally be provided by prospective study participants. Blood samples from the prospective study were shipped frozen or at room temperature prior to DNA extraction.

Comment on this clone: Its antigen is unknown. The sample holds no much larger clone one base away, and base qualities are not on file.

The sample consisted of PBMCs or T cells enriched from blood (not recorded which). The chain was built from TRBV7-2 and TRBJ2-2; 11 nucleotides in the junction match TRBD2. This TCR came from a man aged 25 to 40 who had recovered from COVID-19. CDR3 sequence: CASSLKTSGDANTGELFF. The DNA sequence follows: TGTGCCAGCAGCCTGAAGACTAGCGGGGACGCGAACACCGGGGAGCTGTTTTTT. The full variable domain, with segments outside the CDR3 supplied by the reference TRBV7-2 and TRBJ2-2 proteins, appears as GAGVSQSPSNKVTEKGKDVELRCDPISGHTALYWYRQSLGQGLEFLIYFQGNSAPDKSGLPSDRFSAERTGGSVSTLTIQRTQQEDSAVYLCASSLKTSGDANTGELFFGEGSRLTVL.